Listed here are 10 T cell receptor beta chains from one sample, sequenced in a study of blood T cell repertoires in COVID-19. Data came from immunoSEQ multiplex PCR; TCRdb stores just in-frame clones and leaves some out. The sample comprises more than 200,000 clones, about 81% of which are singletons, and 7.5% to 9.5% rests with the top ten. The sequencing sample was made of peripheral blood. These receptors came from a woman of 80 years or more with COVID-19, enrolled during active disease.

In this sample, this clone turned up a few times. The CDR3, as DNA: TGTGCCATCAGTGAGTCTACGGGACTAGCGGGTATAGCTGGCTACGAGCAGTACTTC. Residues: CAISESTGLAGIAGYEQYF. This chain connects TRBV10-3 to TRBJ2-7; 12 positions match TRBD2. The CDR3 extends over 19 amino acids. Germline CDR1 reads ENHRY; CDR2 reads SYGVKD. V lost 0 bases, J lost 3 bases, and 12 bases stayed unmatched.

V and J are TRBV29-1 and TRBJ2-3; a weak D match, TRBD2 (6 bases). The V end was cut by 4 bases, the J end by 2 bases, with 16 bases between. Per the germline V gene, CDR1 is SQVTM and CDR2 is ANQGSEA. CDR3 length: 15 amino acids. In DNA form, the CDR3 reads TGCAGCGTTGCCGGGGGACGACGGGCCACAGATACGCAGTATTTT. Amino acid sequence: CSVAGGRRATDTQYF.

CDR3 loop: CASSVAGTGVNTEAFF. The CDR3 DNA reads TGTGCCAGCAGTGTAGCCGGGACAGGGGTTAACACTGAAGCTTTCTTT. V is TRBV6-4 and J is TRBJ1-1; 10 bases are shared with TRBD1. The V gene's germline CDR1 is MRHNA and CDR2 SNTAGT. V gave up 4 bases and J gave up 2 bases; unmatched junction bases: 7. The CDR3 has 16 amino acids.

V usage is TRBV15 and J usage is TRBJ1-1; D gene ambiguous. Germline V CDR1 and CDR2: LNHNV, YYDKDF (reference sequence). The CDR3 totals 13 residues. Deletions cut 7 bases from V and 4 bases from J, with 13 bases between. The CDR3 is CATTRREGTEAFF. CDR3 sequence (DNA): TGTGCCACCACTAGACGCGAGGGCACTGAAGCTTTCTTT.

This clone was detected only once. The identical CDR3 is also encoded by other nucleotide sequences in the sample. This chain connects TRBV5-1 to TRBJ1-5, with a possible D match to TRBD1 (6 bases). This CDR3 comprises 13 residues. The V end was cut by 4 bases, the J end by 4 bases, with 9 bases between. Germline CDR1 and CDR2: SGHRS and YFSETQ. This CDR3 is CASSPDSNQPQHF. The CDR3 DNA is TGCGCCAGCAGCCCGGACAGTAATCAGCCCCAGCATTTT. The full variable domain, with the rest looked up from reference TRBV5-1 and TRBJ1-5, is KAGVTQTPRYLIKTRGQQVTLSCSPISGHRSVSWYQQTPGQGLQFLFEYFSETQRNKGNFPGRFSGRQFSNSRSEMNVSTLELGDSALYLCASSPDSNQPQHFGDGTRLSIL.

V is TRBV7-2 and J is TRBJ1-5; D uncertain. The CDR3 has 14 amino acids. Germline V lookup: CDR1 SGHTA, CDR2 FQGNSA. V dropped 1 base and J dropped 4 bases, with 8 bases sitting between them. CDR3 in amino acids: CASSLVRGNQPQHF. The CDR3 region has the DNA TGTGCCAGCAGCTTAGTCCGCGGTAATCAGCCCCAGCATTTT.

The chain couples TRBV29-1 to TRBJ2-5; D is possibly TRBD1 (6 bases). The CDR3 totals 15 residues. The V gene's germline CDR1 is SQVTM and CDR2 ANQGSEA. Trimming shortened V by 6 bases and J by 1 base, and 18 bases separated the two germline ends. CDR3 in DNA: TGCAGCGTCTCCTTTCCTGACAGGATCCAAGAGACCCAGTACTTC. It codes for CSVSFPDRIQETQYF.

The chain uses TRBV7-2 and TRBJ2-7, with D perhaps TRBD1 (6 bases). The germline V gene has CDR1 SGHTA and CDR2 FQGNSA. This CDR3 is built from 14 residues. The V gene lost 5 bases and the J gene lost 5 bases, with 16 bases spanning the gap. The CDR3 protein is CASSQGHITHEQYF. The CDR3 coding sequence is TGTGCCAGCAGCCAGGGGCATATTACCCACGAGCAGTACTTC.

The chain joins TRBV28 to TRBJ1-1; tentative D call: TRBD1 (5 bases). Germline lookup yields CDR1 MDHEN and CDR2 SYDVKM. The CDR3 loop spans 15 amino acids. Trimming removed 2 bases from V and 4 bases from J, with 14 bases in between. CDR3 amino acids: CASSLGGDPVTEAFF. DNA of the CDR3: TGTGCCAGCAGTTTAGGCGGGGACCCTGTCACTGAAGCTTTCTTT.

The chain combines TRBV6-5 with TRBJ1-6, with D possibly TRBD1 on 6 matching bases. Trimming pared 5 bases from V and 10 bases from J, leaving 18 bases between. Germline lookup yields CDR1 MNHEY and CDR2 SVGAGI. This CDR3 spans 15 amino acids. The CDR3 coding sequence is TGTGCCAGCAGTAGCCCCGGGACATCCAACTCACCCCTCCACTTT. This gives the protein CASSSPGTSNSPLHF.